The 30 T cell receptor beta chains presented below share a single source sample, sequenced in a study of blood T cell repertoires in COVID-19. Only in-frame clones appear in the TCRdb table, and some are missing; sequencing was by immunoSEQ multiplex PCR. The repertoire holds more than 450,000 clones, approximately 86% seen once, with around 0.64% in the top ten. What was sequenced was PBMCs or T cells enriched from blood (not recorded which). Every receptor here comes from a woman in her late teens or twenties who had recovered from COVID-19.

The genes are TRBV5-1 and TRBJ2-7; D unresolved. The CDR3 runs 11 residues. V was shortened by 3 bases and J by 5 bases, with 6 bases between the two germline ends. Germline lookup yields CDR1 SGHRS and CDR2 YFSETQ. The DNA of the CDR3 is TGCGCCAGCAGCTCTCTAGACGAGCAGTACTTC. Translation: CASSSLDEQYF.

The CDR3 reads CASSLPGLAGADTQYF. The DNA for the CDR3 is TGTGCCAGCAGCTTACCGGGACTAGCGGGGGCAGATACGCAGTATTTT. The chain employs TRBV5-4 and TRBJ2-3; 14 bases align to TRBD2. The J segment lost 4 bases and the V segment lost 2 bases, leaving 3 bases of the junction unmatched. Looked up from germline, CDR1 is SGHNT and CDR2 is YYREEE (reference sequence). CDR3 length: 16 residues. Full variable domain (rest looked up from reference TRBV5-4 and TRBJ2-3): ETGVTQSPTHLIKTRGQQVTLRCSSQSGHNTVSWYQQALGQGPQFIFQYYREEENGRGNFPPRFSGLQFPNYSSELNVNALELDDSALYLCASSLPGLAGADTQYFGPGTRLTVL.

The count of this clone is one. V gene TRBV7-9 combines with J gene TRBJ1-4, with 7 bases identical to TRBD1. V gave up 7 bases and J gave up 6 bases; unmatched junction bases: 8. CDR1 and CDR2 from the germline V gene are SEHNR and FQNEAQ (reference sequence). The CDR3 loop spans 14 amino acids. Here the CDR3 reads CASTKQGPDEKLFF. As DNA, the CDR3 is TGTGCCAGCACTAAACAGGGGCCAGATGAAAAACTGTTTTTT.

The rearrangement links TRBV18 to TRBJ1-2; 8 bases map to TRBD1. There are 17 residues in the CDR3. CDR1 and CDR2 (germline): KGHSH, LQKENI. With V trimmed by 6 bases and J by 4 bases, 16 bases remained unmatched. The CDR3 region is CASSPGQGRVGSYGYTF. The CDR3, as DNA: TGTGCCAGCTCGCCCGGACAGGGCCGCGTCGGAAGCTATGGCTACACCTTC. The full variable domain, its missing parts supplied by reference TRBV18 and TRBJ1-2, is NAGVMQNPRHLVRRRGQEARLRCSPMKGHSHVYWYRQLPEEGLKFMVYLQKENIIDESGMPKERFSAEFPKEGPSILRIQQVVRGDSAAYFCASSPGQGRVGSYGYTFGSGTRLTVV.

This chain links TRBV5-6 with TRBJ1-2, with D perhaps matching TRBD1 (5 bases). Germline CDR1 and CDR2: SGHDT and YYEEEE. V dropped 0 bases and J dropped 3 bases, with 15 bases sitting between them. This CDR3 region has 16 residues. The chain's CDR3 is CASSLGRQGRDYGYTF. The CDR3 nucleotides read TGTGCCAGCAGCTTGGGTAGGCAGGGCCGGGACTATGGCTACACCTTC.

The CDR3 loop is CASRQKTASGQGSLRYGYTF. The CDR3 bases are TGTGCAAGTCGCCAGAAAACAGCCTCGGGACAGGGATCACTACGTTATGGCTACACCTTC. The V gene is TRBV12-2, the J gene TRBJ1-2; the table's D call, TRBD1, has no DNA check behind it. TRBV12-2 is shown as a pseudogene. This CDR3 comprises 20 residues.

A note on this clone: The sample carries other DNA sequences with the same CDR3. The chain uses TRBV2 and TRBJ2-3; 7 nucleotides line up with TRBD1. Germline CDR1 SNHLY, CDR2 FYNNEI. The CDR3 has 14 amino acids. V lost 4 bases and J lost 3; bases outside the gene matches: 4. CDR3: CASSGQGATDTQYF. The CDR3 coding sequence is TGTGCCAGCAGTGGACAGGGTGCGACAGATACGCAGTATTTT.

This sequence joins TRBV6-5 and TRBJ2-1; TRBD1 agrees at 7 bases. CDR3 length: 15 residues. V shed 6 bases, J shed 4 bases, and the junction held 9 bases outside the gene matches. Germline V gene sequence: CDR1 MNHEY, CDR2 SVGAGI. CDR3 nucleotide sequence: TGTGCCAGCAGGAAATCCGGGACAGATTACAATGAGCAGTTCTTC. This sequence encodes CASRKSGTDYNEQFF.

J is TRBJ1-2 and V is TRBV28; D unresolved. This CDR3 has 13 residues. Trimming removed 6 bases at V and 4 bases at J, with 12 bases between. From germline, CDR1 is MDHEN and CDR2 SYDVKM. The CDR3, as DNA: TGTGCCAGCAGCCTGGGTGAGGGCTATGGCTACACCTTC. Translated: CASSLGEGYGYTF.

The chain recombines TRBV5-4 with TRBJ2-3; tentative D call: TRBD2 (7 bases). Between the trimmed V and J ends, which lost 4 bases and 0 bases, there was a span of 12 bases. The germline CDR1 and CDR2 sequences are SGHNT and YYREEE (reference sequence). This CDR3 region has 15 residues. CDR3 coding DNA: TGTGCCAGCAGCAGGGGGGGGGAGAGCACAGATACGCAGTATTTT. This gives the protein CASSRGGESTDTQYF. The complete variable domain, with remaining parts taken from reference TRBV5-4 and TRBJ2-3, reads ETGVTQSPTHLIKTRGQQVTLRCSSQSGHNTVSWYQQALGQGPQFIFQYYREEENGRGNFPPRFSGLQFPNYSSELNVNALELDDSALYLCASSRGGESTDTQYFGPGTRLTVL.

This chain uses TRBV18 with TRBJ1-6, with 10 bases identical to TRBD1. V was clipped by 4 bases and J by 7 bases; unmatched bases: 1. CDR1 and CDR2 (germline): KGHSH, LQKENI. CDR3 size: 14 residues. CDR3 sequence (DNA): TGTGCCAGCTCACAGACAGGGGGCAATTCACCCCTCCACTTT. Translated: CASSQTGGNSPLHF. Together with reference TRBV18 and TRBJ1-6, the CDR3 gives the full variable domain: NAGVMQNPRHLVRRRGQEARLRCSPMKGHSHVYWYRQLPEEGLKFMVYLQKENIIDESGMPKERFSAEFPKEGPSILRIQQVVRGDSAAYFCASSQTGGNSPLHFGNGTRLTVT.

This chain uses TRBV29-1 with TRBJ1-3, with D possibly being TRBD1 (5 bases). Germline V gene data show CDR1 as SQVTM and CDR2 as ANQGSEA. The CDR3 is 12 amino acids. Trimming shortened V by 7 bases and J by 7 bases, and 14 bases separated the two germline ends. The CDR3: CSAMDRGNTIYF. The CDR3 nucleotides read TGCAGCGCAATGGACCGGGGGAACACCATATATTTT. The variable domain in full, with the rest retrieved from reference TRBV29-1 and TRBJ1-3, is SAVISQKPSRDICQRGTSLTIQCQVDSQVTMMFWYRQQPGQSLTLIATANQGSEATYESGFVIDKFPISRPNLTFSTLTVSNMSPEDSSIYLCSAMDRGNTIYFGEGSWLTVV.

CDR3 in amino acids: CASSYSSRDYEETQYF. The CDR3 DNA is TGTGCCAGCAGTTACTCCAGCAGGGATTATGAAGAGACCCAGTACTTC. This chain uses TRBV6-6 with TRBJ2-5; D might be TRBD1 (5 bases). Germline V gene lookup returns CDR1 MNHNY and CDR2 SVGAGI (reference sequence). Deletions cut 0 bases from V and 3 bases from J, with 14 bases between. The CDR3 sequence is 16 residues long.

The chain is built from TRBV19 and TRBJ1-2; the D is unclear. The V end was cut by 4 bases, the J end by 8 bases, with 17 bases between. CDR3 length equals 14 residues. CDR1 is LNHDA, CDR2 SQIVND, per germline (reference sequence). Here the CDR3 reads CASSNPPSGEGYTF. CDR3 in DNA: TGTGCCAGTAGTAACCCCCCTAGTGGGGAGGGCTACACCTTC.

The V and J genes are TRBV7-2 and TRBJ1-1; D is uncertain. V lost 6 bases and J 8 bases, leaving 10 bases between the germline ends. Per the germline V gene, CDR1 is SGHTA and CDR2 is FQGNSA. This CDR3 is built from 11 residues. Here the CDR3 reads CASRVLREAFF. Written as DNA, the CDR3 is TGTGCCAGCAGAGTCCTCAGGGAAGCTTTCTTT.

Worth noting for this clone: Other nucleotide sequences in the sample specify the same CDR3. The CDR3 here is CASSLGQSYEQYF. For the CDR3, the DNA is TGTGCCAGCAGCTTGGGGCAGTCCTACGAGCAGTACTTC. The rearrangement joins TRBV5-6 to TRBJ2-7; D uncertain. The CDR3 is 13 residues long. With 0 bases removed from V and 1 base from J, the gap between germline ends came to 5 bases. Germline-derived CDR1 and CDR2 are SGHDT and YYEEEE.

The gene calls are TRBV12-3 or TRBV12-4 and TRBJ1-1, with TRBD1 matching 8 bases. J gave up 5 bases and V 8 bases, and 7 bases lay outside the gene matches. There are 13 residues in the CDR3. CDR3 loop: CASRATGDTEAFF. CDR3 nucleotide sequence: TGTGCCAGCCGTGCGACAGGGGATACTGAAGCTTTCTTT.

This clone came up a few times. The chain combines TRBV12-2 with TRBJ1-3; TRBD1 reflects the table's D call only, with no check against the DNA. TRBV12-2 is labeled a pseudogene. CDR3 length: 17 residues. CDR3 in DNA: TGTGCAAGTCGCTTAAAGTCGTGGAGGGGGCGAGGAAACACCATATATTTT. Translated, it gives CASRLKSWRGRGNTIYF.

The chain recombines TRBV5-4 with TRBJ2-3, with D tentatively TRBD1 (6 bases). The CDR3 runs to 18 residues. The V and J ends lost 0 bases and 1 base respectively, with 18 bases between them. Germline V lookup: CDR1 SGHNT, CDR2 YYREEE (reference sequence). The CDR3 DNA is TGTGCCAGCAGCTTGGCTTCAGGGGACCCCAGGGGCACAGATACGCAGTATTTT. Its translation is CASSLASGDPRGTDTQYF.

The rearrangement joins TRBV3-1 (or the pseudogene TRBV3-2) to TRBJ1-5, with D perhaps matching TRBD1 (5 bases). From germline, CDR1 is LGHDT and CDR2 YNNKEL (reference sequence). V was clipped by 0 bases and J by 2 bases, with 8 bases between them. The CDR3 spans 15 residues. DNA for the CDR3: TGTGCCAGCAGCCAAGATGCGGGGGGCAATCAGCCCCAGCATTTT. Translated, it gives CASSQDAGGNQPQHF.

V is TRBV15 and J is TRBJ2-5; 7 positions agree with TRBD2. The germline gives CDR1 LNHNV, CDR2 YYDKDF (reference sequence). Trimming at V came to 0 bases and at J to 4 bases, leaving 5 bases not matched to a gene. CDR3 length: 15 residues. CDR3 bases: TGTGCCACCAGCAGAGATTGGGGGGGGAGAGAGACCCAGTACTTC. Its protein product is CATSRDWGGRETQYF.

The chain couples TRBV28 to TRBJ1-2; D is perhaps TRBD1 (5 bases). The CDR3 totals 15 residues. Germline values: CDR1 MDHEN, CDR2 SYDVKM. V was shortened by 2 bases and J by 4 bases, with 14 bases between the two germline ends. DNA of the CDR3: TGTGCCAGCAGTTTACCTTGGGGCAGTGGCTATGGCTACACCTTC. Translation: CASSLPWGSGYGYTF.

Details on this clone: Other DNA sequences from this sample encode an identical CDR3 as well. This chain connects TRBV19 to TRBJ1-5; 7 bases are shared with TRBD1. CDR1 and CDR2 from the germline V gene are LNHDA and SQIVND (reference sequence). The CDR3 has 14 amino acids. Trimming took 1 base from V and 7 from J; bases not matched to a gene: 4. The CDR3 region has the DNA TGTGCCAGTAGTATAGGGCAGGGGGGCCAGCCCCAGCATTTT. Amino acids: CASSIGQGGQPQHF. The whole variable domain, remainder taken from reference TRBV19 and TRBJ1-5, is DGGITQSPKYLFRKEGQNVTLSCEQNLNHDAMYWYRQDPGQGLRLIYYSQIVNDFQKGDIAEGYSVSREKKESFPLTVTSAQKNPTAFYLCASSIGQGGQPQHFGDGTRLSIL.

This chain joins TRBV29-1 and TRBJ1-4, with D possibly being TRBD1 (6 bases). The CDR3 runs to 14 residues. Germline V gene data show CDR1 as SQVTM and CDR2 as ANQGSEA. Trimming took off 7 bases at V and 6 bases at J, with 18 bases between the two ends. CDR3 in amino acids: CSARGQLGDEKLFF. CDR3 nucleotides: TGCAGCGCCAGAGGACAGCTGGGGGATGAAAAACTGTTTTTT.

This clone was picked up a small number of times. The chain carries TRBV30 and TRBJ1-4; 7 nucleotides line up with TRBD1. This CDR3 spans 15 amino acids. Germline CDR1 and CDR2: GTSNPN and SVGIG (reference sequence). The trim removed 0 bases at V and 4 bases at J, leaving 5 bases unmatched. CDR3 coding DNA: TGTGCCTGGAGTGTACTGGGACAGCTTAATGAAAAACTGTTTTTT. It encodes CAWSVLGQLNEKLFF.

V is TRBV12-5 and J is TRBJ2-2; TRBD2 is a possible D gene (5 bases). Germline CDR1 and CDR2: LGHNT and FRNRAP. The germline V and J ends were trimmed by 5 bases and 5 bases, with 12 bases remaining between them. This CDR3 region has 14 residues. The chain's CDR3 is CASGPGRRTGELFF. The CDR3 DNA reads TGTGCTAGTGGTCCTGGACGGAGGACCGGGGAGCTGTTTTTT. Based on the CDR3 plus reference TRBV12-5 and TRBJ2-2, the full variable domain is DARVTQTPRHKVTEMGQEVTMRCQPILGHNTVFWYRQTMMQGLELLAYFRNRAPLDDSGMPKDRFSAEMPDATLATLKIQPSEPRDSAVYFCASGPGRRTGELFFGEGSRLTVL.

The genes are TRBV6-4 and TRBJ2-7; D might be TRBD2 (6 bases). V dropped 2 bases and J dropped 6 bases, with 14 bases sitting between them. This CDR3 is 14 amino acids long. CDR1 and CDR2 (germline): MRHNA, SNTAGT. The CDR3 region is CASSDGFGGAEQYF. CDR3 in DNA: TGTGCCAGCAGTGACGGTTTCGGAGGGGCCGAGCAGTACTTC.

CDR3 in DNA: TGTGCCAGCAGTTACGGCGAAGGGGTCGGGTTGCTGTACTTC. Amino acids: CASSYGEGVGLLYF. V and J are TRBV6-6 and TRBJ2-7; tentative D call: TRBD1 (5 bases). CDR3 length: 14 residues. Germline CDR1 reads MNHNY; CDR2 reads SVGAGI (reference sequence). Trimming took off 2 bases at V and 12 bases at J, with 20 bases between the two ends.

This rearrangement joins TRBV7-3 to TRBJ2-1; D call uncertain. V lost 6 bases and J 0 bases, leaving 12 bases between the germline ends. Per germline, CDR1 SGHTA and CDR2 FQGTGA. CDR3 size: 15 residues. The CDR3 bases are TGTGCCAGCAGTGGAGACGCGAGCTCCTACAATGAGCAGTTCTTC. This encodes CASSGDASSYNEQFF.

In DNA, the CDR3 is TGTGCCAGCAGACAGAGCGGGGGGAGCACAGATACGCAGTATTTT. Protein product: CASRQSGGSTDTQYF. J is TRBJ2-3 and V is TRBV6-5; 9 bases match TRBD2. Germline V gene sequence: CDR1 MNHEY, CDR2 SVGAGI. The V gene end was trimmed by 6 bases and the J gene end by 0 bases; junction bases not matched to a gene: 4. This CDR3 has 15 residues.